This T cell receptor beta chain was sequenced in a study of OX40 agonist ivuxolimab in advanced cancers. Study-wide context: Ivuxolimab, which targeted the costimulatory receptor OX40 (CD134), was an agonistic, fully human IgG2 monoclonal antibody. Peripheral TCRbeta sequencing aimed to test whether ivuxolimab altered TCR sequence diversity and caused clonal T-cell expansion. Among the approximately 50 dose-escalation patients, approximately 20 had hepatocellular carcinoma, about 15 melanoma, 9 renal cell carcinoma and 9 head and neck cancer. In the dose-escalation cohort, 75% to 85% of patients were male, and the mean age was roughly 60 years with a range of about 20 to 80. Intravenous ivuxolimab was administered to patients every 2 weeks at six dose levels: 0.01, 0.1, 0.3, 1.5, 3 and 10 mg/kg. The monotherapy dose-escalation portion (N of about 47 patients) of the phase I ivuxolimab trial is reported in the paper. Patients were allowed to have had prior anti-PD-1, anti-PD-L1 or anti-CTLA-4 therapy, and around 37% of the dose-escalation patients had previously received checkpoint inhibitors. Partial responses occurred in three dose-escalation patients, of whom one had hepatocellular carcinoma and two had cutaneous melanoma.

The CDR3 numbers 13 residues from cysteine through phenylalanine. Only the CDR3 DNA is retained, 39 bases long and in frame from the first base. For CDR1 and CDR2, the germline V gene lists SGHRS and YFSETQ. Cut back by 5 bases and 2 bases, the V and J ends lie 10 bases apart. The trial excluded patients who had a history of autoimmune disease or who were on systemic immunosuppression. In every dose cohort, peripheral blood was drawn for TCR sequencing at baseline, cycle 4 day 1, and cycle 7 day 1. Samples came from an open-label, multicenter, first-in-human phase I dose-escalation trial of ivuxolimab. Adults with locally advanced or metastatic melanoma, renal cell carcinoma, hepatocellular carcinoma or head and neck squamous cell carcinoma were enrolled in the trial. Before TCR sequencing, CD4+ and CD8+ T cells were separately sorted from peripheral blood. Genomic DNA was extracted from sorted cells for sequencing of the TCRbeta CDR3 region. The immunoSEQ Assay was used for sequencing of TCRbeta CDR3 regions. This is the immuneACCESS table as TCRdb keeps it, with only in-frame sequences that have V and J called. A part of the clones is gone; compared with another copy, unresolved V genes explain less than half, and the rest is unexplained. This sample lists tens of thousands of clones; about 88% were detected once. The ten largest clones take up about an eighth of the sample.

Summary of the overall study and its limitations: In the 0.1-3.0 mg/kg groups, partial responders were among the patients with the lowest normalized peripheral clonal expansion, particularly in CD8+ T cells. Low levels of normalized T-cell clonal expansion were also seen in some patients who did not respond. After ivuxolimab, more expanded clones were found on average in CD8+ T cells than in CD4+ T cells. At doses of 0.1 to 3.0 mg/kg, clonal expansion of both CD4+ and CD8+ blood T cells was observed from baseline to week 6. The antigen specificity of the clonally expanded peripheral T cells was not determined.

Note on this clone: Its antigen is currently not known. No much larger clonotype is one base removed from it; base qualities were not supplied.

The chain is assembled from TRBV5-1 and TRBJ1-1; the D gene remains uncertain. This material consisted of CD4+ or CD8+ T cells sorted from blood, taken in a trial of the OX40 agonist ivuxolimab. This sequence originates from an adult with an advanced solid tumor such as melanoma, head and neck, liver or kidney cancer. The bases read TGCGCCAGCAGGAGGGAGCCCAACACTGAAGCTTTCTTT. It codes for CASRREPNTEAFF.